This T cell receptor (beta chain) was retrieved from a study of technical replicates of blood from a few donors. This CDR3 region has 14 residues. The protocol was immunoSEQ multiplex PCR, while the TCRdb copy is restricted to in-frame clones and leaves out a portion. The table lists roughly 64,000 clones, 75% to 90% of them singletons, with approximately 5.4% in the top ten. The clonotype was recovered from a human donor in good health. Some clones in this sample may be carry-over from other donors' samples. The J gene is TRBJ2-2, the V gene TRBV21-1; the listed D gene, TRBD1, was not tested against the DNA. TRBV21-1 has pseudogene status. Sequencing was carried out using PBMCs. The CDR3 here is CASSSRHPPGELFF. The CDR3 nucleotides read TGTGCCAGCAGCAGTAGACACCCTCCGGGGGAGCTGTTTTTT.